This is a list of T cell receptor beta chains from one sample in a study of T cell changes during pregnancy in multiple sclerosis. Data came from immunoSEQ multiplex PCR; TCRdb stores just in-frame clones and leaves some out. The table includes about 68,000 clones, about nine tenths detected once. The sample in question was peripheral blood, obtained in the third trimester of pregnancy. The source is a female donor with multiple sclerosis, enrolled in a pregnancy study. The CDR3 runs from the conserved cysteine through the conserved F or W. The order of the fields is D gene, V gene, clone size, J gene, CDR3 protein, CDR3 DNA. A D gene is named only where the DNA matches it firmly. A row's size may be missing; if present it is once, few, many or a size class.

d_call: NA; v_call: TRBV5-6; clone_size: NA; j_call: TRBJ2-3; cdr3_aa: CASSLAFWGLGDTQYF; cdr3_nt: TGTGCCAGCAGCTTGGCTTTCTGGGGACTGGGAGATACGCAGTATTTT
d_call: TRBD2; v_call: TRBV18; clone_size: once; j_call: TRBJ2-7; cdr3_aa: CASSPGASGGFEQYF; cdr3_nt: TGTGCCAGCTCACCAGGCGCTAGCGGGGGTTTTGAGCAGTACTTC
d_call: NA; v_call: TRBV5-6; clone_size: NA; j_call: TRBJ1-1; cdr3_aa: CASSFSPNTEAFF; cdr3_nt: TGTGCCAGCAGCTTCAGTCCGAACACTGAAGCTTTCTTT
d_call: TRBD1; v_call: TRBV28; clone_size: NA; j_call: TRBJ1-5; cdr3_aa: CASSLSTQGGQPQHF; cdr3_nt: TGTGCCAGCAGTTTATCTACGCAGGGGGGCCAGCCCCAGCATTTT
d_call: NA; v_call: TRBV7-6; clone_size: once; j_call: TRBJ2-3; cdr3_aa: CASSLGLPRNTQYF; cdr3_nt: TGTGCCAGCAGCCTGGGACTGCCAAGGAATACGCAGTATTTT
d_call: TRBD2; v_call: TRBV7-2; clone_size: NA; j_call: TRBJ2-7; cdr3_aa: CASSPRLAGAEQYF; cdr3_nt: TGTGCCAGCAGCCCACGGCTAGCGGGAGCCGAGCAGTACTTC
d_call: NA; v_call: TRBV4-3; clone_size: few; j_call: TRBJ1-1; cdr3_aa: CASSPGGGVVAFF; cdr3_nt: TGCGCCAGCAGCCCAGGCGGGGGGGTGGTGGCTTTCTTT
d_call: TRBD1; v_call: TRBV7-9; clone_size: NA; j_call: TRBJ2-3; cdr3_aa: CASSSRGPDTQYF; cdr3_nt: TGTGCCAGCAGTTCCAGGGGGCCAGATACGCAGTATTTT
d_call: NA; v_call: TRBV4-2; clone_size: NA; j_call: TRBJ2-7; cdr3_aa: CASSQDRGLNYEQYF; cdr3_nt: TGTGCCAGCAGCCAAGATAGAGGACTAAACTACGAGCAGTACTTC
d_call: NA; v_call: TRBV5-1; clone_size: NA; j_call: TRBJ2-2; cdr3_aa: CASSLARGAGELFF; cdr3_nt: TGCGCCAGCAGCTTGGCCAGGGGGGCCGGGGAGCTGTTTTTT
d_call: NA; v_call: TRBV4-2; clone_size: NA; j_call: TRBJ1-5; cdr3_aa: CASSQSLTANQPQHF; cdr3_nt: TGTGCCAGCAGCCAGAGCCTGACAGCAAATCAGCCCCAGCATTTT